This T cell receptor beta chain was documented in a study of shared clonotypes between healthy human individuals. The donor cohort consisted entirely of Caucasian adults residing in Nashville, Tennessee. Using immunoSEQ multiplex PCR, the repertoire was profiled, and TCRdb retains in-frame clones only, with some absent. The sample has more than 1.2 million clones; 97% to 99% are singletons. Study-wide findings and caveats: Clonotype sharing among donors, it was expected, would be affected by sequencing depth.

Germline CDR1 LNHDA, CDR2 SQIVND (reference sequence). The CDR3 has 13 residues. J gave up 7 bases and V 3 bases, and 2 bases lay outside the gene matches. Concerning this clone: Antigen unknown.

The V call is TRBV19, the J call TRBJ1-5; 8 bases fit TRBD1. Sequenced input: naive CD4+ T cells sorted from blood. Subset: CD45RA+ positively selected. This receptor was identified in a man aged 30 to 45 in good health. This CDR3 is CASSMTGDQPQHF. CDR3 coding DNA: TGTGCCAGTAGTATGACAGGGGACCAGCCCCAGCATTTT.